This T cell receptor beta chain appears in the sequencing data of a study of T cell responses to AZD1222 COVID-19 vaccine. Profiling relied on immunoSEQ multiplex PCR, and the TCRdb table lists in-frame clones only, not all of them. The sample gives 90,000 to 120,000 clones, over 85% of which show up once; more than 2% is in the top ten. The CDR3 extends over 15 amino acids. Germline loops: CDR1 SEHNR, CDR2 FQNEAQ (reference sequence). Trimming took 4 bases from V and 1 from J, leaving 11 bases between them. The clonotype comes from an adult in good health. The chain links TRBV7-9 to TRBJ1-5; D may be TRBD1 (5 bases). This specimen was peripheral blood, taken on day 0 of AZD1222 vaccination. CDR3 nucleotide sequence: TGTGCCAGCAGCTCGGGACCTTCAAGCAATCAGCCCCAGCATTTT. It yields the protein CASSSGPSSNQPQHF.